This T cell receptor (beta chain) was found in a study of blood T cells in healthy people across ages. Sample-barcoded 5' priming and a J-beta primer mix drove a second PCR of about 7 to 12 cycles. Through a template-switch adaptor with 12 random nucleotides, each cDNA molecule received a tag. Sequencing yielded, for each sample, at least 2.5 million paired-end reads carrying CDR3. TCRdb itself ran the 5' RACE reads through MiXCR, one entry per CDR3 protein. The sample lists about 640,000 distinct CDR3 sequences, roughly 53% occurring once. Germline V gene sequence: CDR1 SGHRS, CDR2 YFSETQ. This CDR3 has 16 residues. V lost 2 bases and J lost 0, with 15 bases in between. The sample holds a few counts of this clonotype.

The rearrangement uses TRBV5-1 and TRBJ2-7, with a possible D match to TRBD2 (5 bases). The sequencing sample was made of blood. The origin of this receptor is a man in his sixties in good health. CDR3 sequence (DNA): TGCGCCAGCAGCTTCGGAGGTAGGCCTTCCTCCTACGAGCAGTACTTC. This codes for CASSFGGRPSSYEQYF. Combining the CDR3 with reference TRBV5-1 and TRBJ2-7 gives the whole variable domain KAGVTQTPRYLIKTRGQQVTLSCSPISGHRSVSWYQQTPGQGLQFLFEYFSETQRNKGNFPGRFSGRQFSNSRSEMNVSTLELGDSALYLCASSFGGRPSSYEQYFGPGTRLTVT.